A single sample gave rise to the 11 T cell receptor beta chains below, sequenced in a study of cytomegalovirus exposure and HLA in healthy donors. PCR amplification relied on 60 Vbeta primers (plus 13 Jbeta primers). Measured with immunoSEQ multiplex PCR; TCRdb has only the in-frame clones, and not every one. This sample has roughly 100,000 clones, with 69% found just once. The sample consisted of PBMCs. These receptors came from a man aged 25-40 years in good health and CMV-seronegative.

The V call is TRBV7-6, the J call TRBJ1-3; possibly TRBD1 for D (6 bases). In germline, CDR1 is SGHVS, CDR2 FNYEAQ. Trimming shortened V by 0 bases and J by 4 bases, and 13 bases separated the two germline ends. CDR3 length: 16 residues. The CDR3 DNA sequence: TGTGCCAGCAGCTTAGCCCCCCAGGGGCGCGGAAACACCATATATTTT. It specifies CASSLAPQGRGNTIYF.

V and J are TRBV4-2 and TRBJ1-4; D is uncertain. The germline V and J ends were trimmed by 3 bases and 4 bases, with 12 bases remaining between them. The CDR3 sequence is 15 residues long. Looked up from germline, CDR1 is LGHNA and CDR2 is YNFKEQ. CDR3 loop: CASSQVLQNNEKLFF. DNA for the CDR3: TGTGCCAGCAGCCAGGTCCTACAGAATAATGAAAAACTGTTTTTT.

V gene TRBV11-2 combines with J gene TRBJ2-5; D is unresolved. The CDR3 extends over 15 amino acids. Germline lookup yields CDR1 SGHAT and CDR2 FQNNGV. V gave up 4 bases and J gave up 4 bases, with 16 bases separating them. The CDR3, as DNA: TGTGCCAGCAGCTCAAATCCGGGTTCAGTAGAGACCCAGTACTTC. Translating it yields CASSSNPGSVETQYF.

The chain employs TRBV11-2 and TRBJ2-1; 7 bases are a match to TRBD1. CDR1 is SGHAT and CDR2 is FQNNGV in the germline V gene. This CDR3 is built from 16 residues. Unmatched junction bases numbered 6, after V lost 1 base and J lost 3 bases. The CDR3 DNA reads TGTGCCAGCAGCTTAGGGTTGACAGGGAGCTACAATGAGCAGTTCTTC. Its protein is CASSLGLTGSYNEQFF.

The genes are TRBV7-2 and TRBJ2-5; TRBD2 matches 11 bases. The CDR3 has 14 residues. In germline, CDR1 is SGHTA, CDR2 FQGNSA. V lost 1 base to trimming and J lost 7 bases; unmatched junction nucleotides: 2. Here the CDR3 reads CASSLDTSGRTQYF. The DNA for the CDR3 is TGTGCCAGCAGCTTAGATACTAGCGGGAGGACCCAGTACTTC.

This clone was seen a few times. The V gene is TRBV6-5, the J gene TRBJ2-5; D possibly corresponds to TRBD1 (5 bases). Germline V gene data show CDR1 as MNHEY and CDR2 as SVGAGI. The CDR3 covers 14 residues. V lost 6 bases and J 3 bases, leaving 14 bases between the germline ends. The CDR3 reads CASRTAASEETQYF. The CDR3 DNA is TGTGCCAGCAGGACAGCCGCCAGTGAAGAGACCCAGTACTTC.

The chain is built from TRBV7-3 and TRBJ2-3; unclear D gene. From germline, CDR1 is SGHTA and CDR2 FQGTGA. The V end was cut by 1 base, the J end by 4 bases, with 6 bases between. This CDR3 is 13 amino acids long. CDR3 sequence reads: CASSLISADTQYF. The CDR3 coding sequence is TGTGCCAGCAGCTTAATCTCCGCAGATACGCAGTATTTT.

Here the CDR3 DNA reads TGTGCCAGCAGTTCCCAGGGTTATGGGGATGAGCAGTTCTTC. Amino acids: CASSSQGYGDEQFF. V is TRBV2 and J is TRBJ2-1; D is perhaps TRBD1 (5 bases). The V and J ends lost 5 bases and 8 bases respectively, with 16 bases between them. Germline V gene lookup returns CDR1 SNHLY and CDR2 FYNNEI. The CDR3 runs 14 residues. Full variable domain (missing parts from reference TRBV2 and TRBJ2-1): EPEVTQTPSHQVTQMGQEVILRCVPISNHLYFYWYRQILGQKVEFLVSFYNNEISEKSEIFDDQFSVERPDGSNFTLKIRSTKLEDSAMYFCASSSQGYGDEQFFGPGTRLTVL.

V is TRBV11-2 and J is TRBJ2-1; 7 bases are shared with TRBD2. V lost 1 base and J lost 1; bases outside the gene matches: 1. The CDR3 length is 15 residues. Per the germline V gene, CDR1 is SGHAT and CDR2 is FQNNGV. CDR3 amino acids: CASSLGGSSYNEQFF. The CDR3 bases are TGTGCCAGCAGCTTAGGCGGGAGTTCCTACAATGAGCAGTTCTTC.

The rearrangement joins TRBV7-9 to TRBJ2-7, with 9 bases aligning to TRBD2. Trimming took 4 bases from V and 3 from J; bases not matched to a gene: 7. The CDR3 sequence is 15 residues long. The V gene's germline CDR1 is SEHNR and CDR2 FQNEAQ (reference sequence). The CDR3 loop is CASSSDGTSSYEQYF. The DNA for the CDR3 is TGTGCCAGCAGCTCGGATGGGACTAGCAGCTACGAGCAGTACTTC. The full variable domain, rest sourced from reference TRBV7-9 and TRBJ2-7, is DTGVSQNPRHKITKRGQNVTFRCDPISEHNRLYWYRQTLGQGPEFLTYFQNEAQLEKSRLLSDRFSAERPKGSFSTLEIQRTEQGDSAMYLCASSSDGTSSYEQYFGPGTRLTVT.

The table lists this clone with a few counts. The chain combines TRBV6-1 with TRBJ2-2; tentatively, D is TRBD2 (5 bases). CDR3 length: 13 residues. Germline V gene lookup returns CDR1 MNHNS and CDR2 SASEGT. V shed 8 bases and J shed 5 bases, with 12 bases lying between them. The CDR3 here is CASSFGDTGELFF. The CDR3 DNA sequence: TGTGCCAGCTCGTTCGGGGATACCGGGGAGCTGTTTTTT.